The 7 T cell receptor beta chains given below trace back to one sample, sequenced in a study of shared clonotypes between healthy human individuals. TCRdb's table, derived via immunoSEQ multiplex PCR, lists solely in-frame clones and lacks some. This table has some 1 million clones, 65% to 80% appearing once. The specimen sequenced was memory CD4+ T cells sorted from blood. Subset: CD45RA-negative fraction. These TCRs come from a man between 18 and 29 years old in good health.

The V gene is TRBV18, the J gene TRBJ2-1, with D possibly being TRBD2 (6 bases). Germline V gene lookup returns CDR1 KGHSH and CDR2 LQKENI. This CDR3 comprises 15 residues. V was cut by 3 bases and J by 4 bases, with 13 bases left in between. The CDR3 region is CASSPRGLKYNEQFF. CDR3 nucleotide sequence: TGTGCCAGCTCACCTCGAGGACTAAAATACAATGAGCAGTTCTTC.

The rearrangement uses TRBV30 and TRBJ1-2, with D unclear. The CDR3 is 13 residues long. Germline loops: CDR1 GTSNPN, CDR2 SVGIG (reference sequence). Trimming stripped 4 bases from V and 6 bases from J, with 15 bases between. CDR3 DNA: TGTGCCTGGACCCCTATGGGGAGGCATGGCTACACCTTC. Translation gives CAWTPMGRHGYTF.

A note on this clone: Other DNA sequences within the sample encode an identical CDR3. The V call is TRBV6-5, the J call TRBJ2-7, with 8 bases fitting TRBD2. CDR3 length: 15 residues. CDR1 and CDR2 from the germline V gene are MNHEY and SVGAGI. The junction had 5 bases not matched to a gene; V was cut back by 3 bases and J by 1 base. The CDR3 loop reads CASSYSGGGSYEQYF. CDR3 coding DNA: TGTGCCAGCAGTTATTCGGGAGGGGGATCCTACGAGCAGTACTTC.

V usage is TRBV21-1 and J usage is TRBJ2-5; the D call in the table, TRBD1, was not verified against the DNA. TRBV21-1 is a recognized pseudogene. The CDR3 runs to 21 residues. The CDR3 region is CASSKGGQGTHSSYIQETQYF. Written as DNA, the CDR3 is TGTGCCAGCAGCAAAGGGGGGCAGGGGACGCACTCGTCTTACATCCAAGAGACCCAGTACTTC.

The gene calls are TRBV18 and TRBJ1-1; a weak D match, TRBD1 (6 bases). The CDR3 covers 16 residues. The germline gives CDR1 KGHSH, CDR2 LQKENI. Trimming removed 1 base at V and 5 bases at J, with 17 bases between. CDR3 loop: CASSPRATGGGTEAFF. CDR3 bases: TGTGCCAGCTCACCACGGGCGACAGGTGGGGGTACTGAAGCTTTCTTT.

CDR3 nucleotides: TGCGCCAGCAGGGAGCGGACCACAGATACGCAGTATTTT. Its translation: CASRERTTDTQYF. The rearrangement links TRBV5-1 to TRBJ2-3, with a weak D call TRBD2 (5 bases). Germline V gives CDR1 SGHRS, CDR2 YFSETQ. V gave up 5 bases and J gave up 2 bases, with 9 bases separating them. The CDR3 is 13 amino acids.

The chain joins TRBV2 to TRBJ2-1; maybe TRBD1 (6 bases). The length of the CDR3 is 14 residues. Trimming took off 4 bases at V and 7 bases at J, with 14 bases between the two ends. Germline CDR1 and CDR2: SNHLY and FYNNEI. CDR3 loop: CASSVEGVGNEQFF. As DNA, the CDR3 is TGTGCCAGCAGTGTTGAGGGGGTCGGGAATGAGCAGTTCTTC.